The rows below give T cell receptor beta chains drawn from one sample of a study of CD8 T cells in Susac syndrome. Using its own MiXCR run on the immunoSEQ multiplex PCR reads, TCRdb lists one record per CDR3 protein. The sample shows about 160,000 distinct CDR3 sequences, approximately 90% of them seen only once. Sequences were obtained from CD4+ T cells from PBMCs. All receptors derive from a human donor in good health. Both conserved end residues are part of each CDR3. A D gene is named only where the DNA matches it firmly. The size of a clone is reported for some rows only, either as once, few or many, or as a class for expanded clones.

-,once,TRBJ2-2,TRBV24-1,TGTGCCACCAGTGATACAACAGGGGGACGGGGGGACACCGGGGAGCTGTTTTTT,CATSDTTGGRGDTGELFF
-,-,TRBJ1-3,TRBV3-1,TGTGCCAGCAGTCGGGACTTACCTGGAAACACCATATATTTT,CASSRDLPGNTIYF
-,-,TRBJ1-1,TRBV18,TGTGCCAGCTCACCGGGGCAGGTTAAGAACACTGAAGCTTTCTTT,CASSPGQVKNTEAFF
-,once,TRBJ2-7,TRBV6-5,TGTGCCAGCAGTTACTCGATCGGGCTTGGGGCCTACGAGCAGTACTTC,CASSYSIGLGAYEQYF
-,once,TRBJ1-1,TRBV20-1,TGCAGTGCTAGTGCAATACAGGGTATCACTGAAGCTTTCTTT,CSASAIQGITEAFF
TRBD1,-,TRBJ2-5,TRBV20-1,TGCAGTGCTAGTGACAGGGCCAGGGAGACCCAGTACTTC,CSASDRARETQYF
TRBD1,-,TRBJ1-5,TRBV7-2,TGTGCCAGCAGCTCCCGACAGGGTCCTCAGCCCCAGCATTTT,CASSSRQGPQPQHF
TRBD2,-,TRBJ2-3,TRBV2,TGTGCCAGCAGTGAGGGTGGCGCGGGAGCAGATACGCAGTATTTT,CASSEGGAGADTQYF
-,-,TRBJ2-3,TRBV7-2,TGTGCCAGCAGCTTAGGAGGGTCGGTCGGCACAGATACGCAGTATTTT,CASSLGGSVGTDTQYF
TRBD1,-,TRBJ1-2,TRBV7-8,TGTGCCAGCAGCTTAAACATAAAGGCAGGGGGTTATGGCTACACCTTC,CASSLNIKAGGYGYTF
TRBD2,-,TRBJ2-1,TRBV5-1,TGCGCCAGCAGCTTGGGGCTAGCGGGAGCTCCCAGCTCCTACAATGAGCAGTTCTTC,CASSLGLAGAPSSYNEQFF
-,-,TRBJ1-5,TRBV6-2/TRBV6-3,TGTGCCAGCAGCGCCCGACAGAGCAATCAGCCCCAGCATTTT,CASSARQSNQPQHF
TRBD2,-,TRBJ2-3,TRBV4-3,TGCGCCAGCAGCCAAGATGGGACTAGCGGGGGCGCAGATACGCAGTATTTT,CASSQDGTSGGADTQYF
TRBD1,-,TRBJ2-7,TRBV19,TGTGCCAGTAGTACCTTCGGGACAGGTCTGGCAGAGCAGTACTTC,CASSTFGTGLAEQYF
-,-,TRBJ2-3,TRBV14,TGTGCCAGCAGCCTTTACCCCCTGACAGTACTAGAGGATACGCAGTATTTT,CASSLYPLTVLEDTQYF
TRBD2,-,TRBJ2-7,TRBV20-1,TGCAGTGCCCTTCGGACTAGCAGAATCACCTACGAGCAGTACTTC,CSALRTSRITYEQYF
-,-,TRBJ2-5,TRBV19,TGTGCCAGTACCGCTTTGAGGGGTGAGACCCAGTACTTC,CASTALRGETQYF
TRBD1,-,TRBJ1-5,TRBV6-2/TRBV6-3,TGTGCCACCATCGACAGGGGCGCCTACCATAGCAATCAGCCCCAGCATTTT,CATIDRGAYHSNQPQHF
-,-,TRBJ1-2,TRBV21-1,TGTGCCAGCAGCCCCCCTACCGGGACAGGGACTTTTAACTATGGCTACACCTTC,CASSPPTGTGTFNYGYTF
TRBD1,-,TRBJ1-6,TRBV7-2,TGTGCCAGCAGCTTACTTGGACAGGGAGATTCACCCCTCCACTTT,CASSLLGQGDSPLHF
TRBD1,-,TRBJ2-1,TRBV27,TGTGCCAGCAGCTGGGACAGGGGATACAATGAGCAGTTCTTC,CASSWDRGYNEQFF
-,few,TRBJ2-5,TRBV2,TGTGCCAGCAGTGACAGGGGAGAGACCCAGTACTTC,CASSDRGETQYF
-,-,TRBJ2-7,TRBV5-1,TGCGCCAGCAGCTTTTACAGGGGAGGTCGAAACGAGCAGTACTTC,CASSFYRGGRNEQYF
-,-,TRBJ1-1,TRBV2,TGTGCCAGCGGGTTGTATGGGGGGAACACTGAAGCTTTCTTT,CASGLYGGNTEAFF
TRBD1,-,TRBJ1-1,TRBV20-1,TGCAGTGCTAGGAGGGGACAGGGTGGGTACACTGAAGCTTTCTTT,CSARRGQGGYTEAFF
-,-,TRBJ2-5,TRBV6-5,TGTGCCAGCAGTACGACGAACGGTGGGGAGACCCAGTACTTC,CASSTTNGGETQYF
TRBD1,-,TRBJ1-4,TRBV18,TGTGCCAGCTCACCACGACAGGGCCGCGAAAAACTGTTTTTT,CASSPRQGREKLFF
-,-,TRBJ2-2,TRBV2,TGTGCCAGCAGCTTCGAACAGGGAACCGGGGAGCTGTTTTTT,CASSFEQGTGELFF
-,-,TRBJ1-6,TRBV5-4,TGTGCCAGCAGCTTGGGGTACACTTATAATTCACCCCTCCACTTT,CASSLGYTYNSPLHF
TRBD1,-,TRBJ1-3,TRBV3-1,TGTGCCAGCAGCCAGGGGGACAGGGAAGGAAACACCATATATTTT,CASSQGDREGNTIYF
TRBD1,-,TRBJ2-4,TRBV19,TGTGCCAGTAGTATAGATCAGACAGGGGCCCCCTTAGCCAAAAACATTCAGTACTTC,CASSIDQTGAPLAKNIQYF
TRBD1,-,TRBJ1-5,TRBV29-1,TGCAGCGTTTTACAGGGGGCGGGGCAGCCCCAGCATTTT,CSVLQGAGQPQHF
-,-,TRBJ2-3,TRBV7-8,TGTGCCAGCAGCTTTGTCTGGGGGCCAATGTTTGATACGCAGTATTTT,CASSFVWGPMFDTQYF
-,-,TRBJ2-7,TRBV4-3,TGCGCCAGCAGCCAAGTTTGGACAGAGAACTACGAGCAGTACTTC,CASSQVWTENYEQYF
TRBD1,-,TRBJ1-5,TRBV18,TGTGCCAGCTCACCCCGGGACAGGGGACGTTATCAGCCCCAGCATTTT,CASSPRDRGRYQPQHF